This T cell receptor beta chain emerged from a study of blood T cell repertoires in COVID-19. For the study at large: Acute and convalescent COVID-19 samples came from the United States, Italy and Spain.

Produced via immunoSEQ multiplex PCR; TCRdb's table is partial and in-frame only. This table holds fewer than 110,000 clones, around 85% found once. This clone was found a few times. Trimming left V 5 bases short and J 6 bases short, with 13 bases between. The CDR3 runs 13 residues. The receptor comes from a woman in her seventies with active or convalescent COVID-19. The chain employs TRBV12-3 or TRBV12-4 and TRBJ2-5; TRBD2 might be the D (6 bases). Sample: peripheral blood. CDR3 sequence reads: CASSPPGVQTQYF. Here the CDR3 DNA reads TGTGCCAGCAGTCCCCCGGGGGTACAGACCCAGTACTTC.